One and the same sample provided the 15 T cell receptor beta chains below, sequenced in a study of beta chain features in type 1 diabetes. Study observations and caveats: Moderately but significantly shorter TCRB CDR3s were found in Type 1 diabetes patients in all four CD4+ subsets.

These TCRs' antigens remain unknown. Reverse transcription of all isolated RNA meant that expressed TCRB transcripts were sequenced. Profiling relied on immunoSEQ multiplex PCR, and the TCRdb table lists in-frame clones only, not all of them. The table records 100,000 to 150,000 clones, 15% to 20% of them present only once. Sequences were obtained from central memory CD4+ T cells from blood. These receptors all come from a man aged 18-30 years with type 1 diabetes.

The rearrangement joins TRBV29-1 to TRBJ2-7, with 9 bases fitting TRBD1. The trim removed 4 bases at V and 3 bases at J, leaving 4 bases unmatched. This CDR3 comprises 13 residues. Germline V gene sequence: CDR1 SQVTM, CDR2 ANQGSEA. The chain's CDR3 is CSVAGQGGYEQYF. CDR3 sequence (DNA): TGCAGCGTTGCGGGACAGGGAGGCTACGAGCAGTACTTC.

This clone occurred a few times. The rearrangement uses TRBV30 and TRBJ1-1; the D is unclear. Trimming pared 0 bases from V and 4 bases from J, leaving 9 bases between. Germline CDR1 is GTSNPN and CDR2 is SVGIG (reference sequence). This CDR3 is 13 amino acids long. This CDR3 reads CAWSVSGFTEAFF. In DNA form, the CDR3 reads TGTGCCTGGAGTGTCTCGGGGTTCACTGAAGCTTTCTTT.

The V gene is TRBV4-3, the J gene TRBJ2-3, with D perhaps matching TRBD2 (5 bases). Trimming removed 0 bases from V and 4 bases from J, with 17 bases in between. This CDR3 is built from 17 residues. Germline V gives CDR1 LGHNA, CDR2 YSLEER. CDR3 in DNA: TGCGCCAGCAGCCAAGATATACCGGGGAACCGGGCAGATACGCAGTATTTT. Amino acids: CASSQDIPGNRADTQYF.

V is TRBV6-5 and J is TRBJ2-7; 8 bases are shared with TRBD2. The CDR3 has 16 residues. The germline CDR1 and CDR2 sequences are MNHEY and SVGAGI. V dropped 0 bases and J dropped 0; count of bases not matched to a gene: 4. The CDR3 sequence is CASSYSGGRSSYEQYF. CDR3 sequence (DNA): TGTGCCAGCAGTTACTCGGGCGGGAGGAGCTCCTACGAGCAGTACTTC.

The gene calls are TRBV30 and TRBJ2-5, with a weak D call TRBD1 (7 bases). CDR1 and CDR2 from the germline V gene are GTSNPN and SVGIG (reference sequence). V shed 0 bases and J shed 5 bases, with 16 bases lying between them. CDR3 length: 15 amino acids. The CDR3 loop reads CAWSVAGGGLETQYF. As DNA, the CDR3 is TGTGCCTGGAGTGTGGCAGGGGGAGGTCTGGAGACCCAGTACTTC.

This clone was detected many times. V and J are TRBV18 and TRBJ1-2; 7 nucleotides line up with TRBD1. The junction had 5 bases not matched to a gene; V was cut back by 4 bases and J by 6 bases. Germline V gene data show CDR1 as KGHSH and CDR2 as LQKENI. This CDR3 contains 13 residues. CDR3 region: CASSQGALNGYTF. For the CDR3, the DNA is TGTGCCAGCTCACAGGGGGCTCTAAATGGCTACACCTTC.

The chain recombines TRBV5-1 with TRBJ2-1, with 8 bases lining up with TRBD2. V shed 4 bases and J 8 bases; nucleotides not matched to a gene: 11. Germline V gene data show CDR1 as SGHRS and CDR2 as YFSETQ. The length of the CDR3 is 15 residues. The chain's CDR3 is CASSMVAGIEDEQFF. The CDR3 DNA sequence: TGCGCCAGCAGCATGGTAGCGGGAATAGAGGATGAGCAGTTCTTC. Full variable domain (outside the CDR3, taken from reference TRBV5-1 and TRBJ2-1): KAGVTQTPRYLIKTRGQQVTLSCSPISGHRSVSWYQQTPGQGLQFLFEYFSETQRNKGNFPGRFSGRQFSNSRSEMNVSTLELGDSALYLCASSMVAGIEDEQFFGPGTRLTVL.

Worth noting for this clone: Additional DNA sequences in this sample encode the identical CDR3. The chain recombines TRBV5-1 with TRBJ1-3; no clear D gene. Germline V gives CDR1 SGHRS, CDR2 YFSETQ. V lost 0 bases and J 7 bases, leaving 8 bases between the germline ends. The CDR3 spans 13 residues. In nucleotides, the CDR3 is TGCGCCAGCAGCTTGGGCGGGGAGAACACCATATATTTT. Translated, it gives CASSLGGENTIYF. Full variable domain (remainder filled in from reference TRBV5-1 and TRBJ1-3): KAGVTQTPRYLIKTRGQQVTLSCSPISGHRSVSWYQQTPGQGLQFLFEYFSETQRNKGNFPGRFSGRQFSNSRSEMNVSTLELGDSALYLCASSLGGENTIYFGEGSWLTVV.

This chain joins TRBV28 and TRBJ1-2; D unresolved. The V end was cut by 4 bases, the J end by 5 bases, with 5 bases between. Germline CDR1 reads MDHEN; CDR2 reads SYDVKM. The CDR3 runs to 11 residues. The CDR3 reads CASSSRYGYTF. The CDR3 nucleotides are TGTGCCAGCAGTTCACGATATGGCTACACCTTC.

CDR3 bases: TGTGCCAGCAGCGGACCGGACAAGCGGGCCTACAATGAGCAGTTCTTC. Encoded protein: CASSGPDKRAYNEQFF. The chain joins TRBV5-4 to TRBJ2-1; weak D call: TRBD2 (6 bases). The CDR3 runs 16 residues. The V gene lost 4 bases and the J gene lost 2 bases, with 16 bases spanning the gap. CDR1 is SGHNT, CDR2 YYREEE, per germline (reference sequence).

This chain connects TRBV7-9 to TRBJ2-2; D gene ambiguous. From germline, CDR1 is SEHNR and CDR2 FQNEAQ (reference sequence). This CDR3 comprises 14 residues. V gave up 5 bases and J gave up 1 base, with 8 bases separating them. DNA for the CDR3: TGTGCCAGCAGCCCTCACATGAACACCGGGGAGCTGTTTTTT. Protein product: CASSPHMNTGELFF.

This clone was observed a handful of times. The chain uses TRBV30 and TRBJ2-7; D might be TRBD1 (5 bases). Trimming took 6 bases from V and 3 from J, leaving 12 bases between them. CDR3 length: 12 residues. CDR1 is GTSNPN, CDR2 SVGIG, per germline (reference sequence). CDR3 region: CACETQGYEQYF. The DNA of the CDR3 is TGTGCCTGCGAAACTCAGGGCTACGAGCAGTACTTC.

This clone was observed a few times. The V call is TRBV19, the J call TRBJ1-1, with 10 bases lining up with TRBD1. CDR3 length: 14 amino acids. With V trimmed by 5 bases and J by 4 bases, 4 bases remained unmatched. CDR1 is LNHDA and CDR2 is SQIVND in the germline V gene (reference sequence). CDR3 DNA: TGTGCCAGTAGTCCGGGACAGGGGAGCACTGAAGCTTTCTTT. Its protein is CASSPGQGSTEAFF.

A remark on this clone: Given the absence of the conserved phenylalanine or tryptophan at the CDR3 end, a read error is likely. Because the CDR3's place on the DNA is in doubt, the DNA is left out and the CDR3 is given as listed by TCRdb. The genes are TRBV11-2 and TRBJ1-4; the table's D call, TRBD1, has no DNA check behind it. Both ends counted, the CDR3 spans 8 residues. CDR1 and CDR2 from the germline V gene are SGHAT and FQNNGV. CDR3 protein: CASSTLTG.

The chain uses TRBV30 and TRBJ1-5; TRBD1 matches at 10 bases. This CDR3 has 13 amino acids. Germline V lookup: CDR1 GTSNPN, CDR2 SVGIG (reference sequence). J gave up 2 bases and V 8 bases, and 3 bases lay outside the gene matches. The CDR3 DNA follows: TGTGCCGTGACAGGGGGCGGCAATCAGCCCCAGCATTTT. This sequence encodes CAVTGGGNQPQHF.